The 32 T cell receptor beta chains presented below share a single source sample, sequenced in a study of long-term antiretroviral therapy in people with HIV. At the survey level, the v3.0 immunoSEQ assay was run. The data were produced by immunoSEQ multiplex PCR, yet TCRdb's version contains in-frame clones alone and is incomplete. The table shows over 30,000 clones, with 65% to 80% occurring only once. The sample in question was unsorted PBMCs, obtained 2 years after starting antiretroviral therapy. Every receptor here comes from a woman between 45 and 60 years old with HIV.

The chain recombines TRBV9 with TRBJ1-3; D is possibly TRBD1 (5 bases). In germline, CDR1 is SGDLS, CDR2 YYNGEE. Deletions cut 4 bases from V and 0 bases from J, with 14 bases between. This CDR3 spans 16 amino acids. The CDR3 sequence is CASSSHGGDSGNTIYF. Written as DNA, the CDR3 is TGTGCCAGCAGCTCCCACGGGGGGGACTCTGGAAACACCATATATTTT.

This chain uses TRBV30 with TRBJ1-5; D might be TRBD1 (5 bases). Germline V CDR1 and CDR2: GTSNPN, SVGIG (reference sequence). V lost 0 bases and J lost 4, with 16 bases in between. The CDR3 runs to 16 residues. CDR3: CAWSVHVGGSNQPQHF. CDR3 sequence (DNA): TGTGCCTGGAGTGTACACGTTGGGGGGTCGAATCAGCCCCAGCATTTT.

The table lists this clone with a few counts. The chain recombines TRBV5-1 with TRBJ2-1; 7 bases match TRBD1. V dropped 0 bases and J dropped 6; count of bases not matched to a gene: 6. The germline CDR1 and CDR2 sequences are SGHRS and YFSETQ. This CDR3 contains 15 residues. The CDR3 coding sequence is TGCGCCAGCAGCTTGGGTTGGACAGGTGTCAATGAGCAGTTCTTC. Translation: CASSLGWTGVNEQFF.

Only a few counts were recorded for this clone. The chain combines TRBV2 with TRBJ1-2; no firm D call. Per germline, CDR1 SNHLY and CDR2 FYNNEI. V was clipped by 4 bases and J by 8 bases, with 14 bases between them. This CDR3 comprises 13 residues. The DNA of the CDR3 is TGTGCCAGCAGTGCTCCATCGATCCCCGGCTACACCTTC. This encodes CASSAPSIPGYTF. The complete variable domain, with remaining parts taken from reference TRBV2 and TRBJ1-2, reads EPEVTQTPSHQVTQMGQEVILRCVPISNHLYFYWYRQILGQKVEFLVSFYNNEISEKSEIFDDQFSVERPDGSNFTLKIRSTKLEDSAMYFCASSAPSIPGYTFGSGTRLTVV.

The CDR3 region has the DNA TGCGCCAGCAGCTTGGTGGGACAGAACACTGAAGCTTTCTTT. Translation gives CASSLVGQNTEAFF. The chain is built from TRBV5-1 and TRBJ1-1; tentative D call: TRBD1 (6 bases). Germline assignment: CDR1 SGHRS and CDR2 YFSETQ. Trimming removed 0 bases from V and 1 base from J, with 7 bases in between. This CDR3 has 14 residues.

V is TRBV30 and J is TRBJ1-3; D ambiguous. V gave up 3 bases and J gave up 4 bases, with 4 bases separating them. This CDR3 is built from 11 residues. From germline, CDR1 is GTSNPN and CDR2 SVGIG (reference sequence). CDR3 amino acids: CAWRWGNTIYF. The CDR3 region has the DNA TGTGCCTGGAGGTGGGGAAACACCATATATTTT.

The chain combines TRBV6-5 with TRBJ1-2; D gene uncertain. The germline V and J ends were trimmed by 7 bases and 8 bases, with 23 bases remaining between them. Germline CDR1 reads MNHEY; CDR2 reads SVGAGI. The length of the CDR3 is 15 residues. CDR3 sequence (DNA): TGTGCCAGCAAGGCGGCGCAATATGCGATTTGGGGCTACACCTTC. Translating it yields CASKAAQYAIWGYTF.

The sample holds one count of this clone. The gene calls are TRBV27 and TRBJ2-1; maybe TRBD2 (5 bases). The germline gives CDR1 MNHEY, CDR2 SMNVEV (reference sequence). Trimming left V 3 bases short and J 7 bases short, with 13 bases between. The CDR3 covers 14 residues. Written as DNA, the CDR3 is TGTGCCAGCAGTTTGGCAGGACTTGGTAATGAGCAGTTCTTC. Translated: CASSLAGLGNEQFF.

This sequence joins TRBV6-5 and TRBJ1-6; 7 bases are shared with TRBD1. Germline V gene sequence: CDR1 MNHEY, CDR2 SVGAGI. The CDR3 is 15 residues long. Trimming at V came to 2 bases and at J to 7 bases, leaving 5 bases not matched to a gene. The CDR3 region is CASSYGDSTNSPLHF. In DNA form, the CDR3 reads TGTGCCAGCAGTTACGGGGACAGTACAAATTCACCCCTCCACTTT.

This clone showed up just a few times. The chain couples TRBV27 to TRBJ1-5; D unresolved. V was clipped by 4 bases and J by 2 bases, with 6 bases between them. Germline V lookup: CDR1 MNHEY, CDR2 SMNVEV (reference sequence). This CDR3 is built from 13 residues. This CDR3 reads CASSSDGNQPQHF. The CDR3 bases are TGTGCCAGCAGTTCGGACGGCAATCAGCCCCAGCATTTT.

J is TRBJ2-2 and V is TRBV12-5, with TRBD1 matching over 8 bases. The CDR3 totals 16 residues. Trimming cost V 4 bases and J 3 bases; bases outside gene matches: 7. Per germline, CDR1 LGHNT and CDR2 FRNRAP. The CDR3 loop is CASGSQDRDDTGELFF. For the CDR3, the DNA is TGTGCTAGTGGTTCCCAGGACAGGGACGACACCGGGGAGCTGTTTTTT.

This sequence joins TRBV30 and TRBJ2-5, with D perhaps TRBD2 (5 bases). The CDR3 is 12 amino acids. CDR1 is GTSNPN, CDR2 SVGIG, per germline (reference sequence). V dropped 0 bases and J dropped 4 bases, with 6 bases sitting between them. In DNA form, the CDR3 reads TGTGCCTGGAGTGTAGGAGGAGAGACCCAGTACTTC. Its protein is CAWSVGGETQYF.

This clone was counted a single time. The V call is TRBV30, the J call TRBJ2-5; 8 positions match TRBD1. The CDR3 spans 15 residues. J was trimmed by 5 bases and V by 2 bases; bases with no gene match: 10. Germline CDR1 and CDR2: GTSNPN and SVGIG (reference sequence). CDR3 residues: CAWSSGQGAGETQYF. The CDR3 DNA sequence: TGTGCCTGGAGTTCGGGGCAGGGGGCCGGGGAGACCCAGTACTTC.

The J gene is TRBJ1-1, the V gene TRBV29-1; D unresolved. V was shortened by 1 base and J by 11 bases, with 17 bases between the two germline ends. In germline, CDR1 is SQVTM, CDR2 ANQGSEA. This CDR3 comprises 13 residues. The CDR3, as DNA: TGCAGCGTTGAAGTGCGGGCGACTAAAGGCGCTTTCTTT. It translates to CSVEVRATKGAFF.

This clone has just one count. CDR3 nucleotides: TGTGCCAGCAGCTGGCAACGTGCTAGCACAGATACGCAGTATTTT. Protein sequence: CASSWQRASTDTQYF. The chain is built from TRBV5-8 and TRBJ2-3; no clear D. The CDR3 is made up of 15 amino acids. The germline V gene encodes CDR1 SGHTS and CDR2 YDEGEE. With 3 bases removed from V and 0 bases from J, the gap between germline ends came to 11 bases.

In the case of this clone: This sample also contains other DNA sequences that code for the same CDR3. This chain connects TRBV5-1 to TRBJ1-3, with unresolved D. CDR1 and CDR2 (germline): SGHRS, YFSETQ. Trimming shortened V by 2 bases and J by 4 bases, and 16 bases separated the two germline ends. This CDR3 has 16 residues. CDR3 residues: CASSLEGRSSGNTIYF. CDR3 nucleotides: TGCGCCAGCAGCTTAGAGGGAAGATCTTCCGGAAACACCATATATTTT. The full variable domain, in which reference TRBV5-1 and TRBJ1-3 provide the parts outside the CDR3, is KAGVTQTPRYLIKTRGQQVTLSCSPISGHRSVSWYQQTPGQGLQFLFEYFSETQRNKGNFPGRFSGRQFSNSRSEMNVSTLELGDSALYLCASSLEGRSSGNTIYFGEGSWLTVV.

This sequence joins TRBV4-1 and TRBJ1-1; D is perhaps TRBD1 (5 bases). The CDR3 consists of 16 residues. Trimming took 1 base from V and 0 from J, leaving 12 bases between them. The germline CDR1 and CDR2 sequences are MGHRA and YSYEKL. The DNA for the CDR3 is TGCGCCAGCAGCCAAGGACAGACCACTATGAACACTGAAGCTTTCTTT. Residues: CASSQGQTTMNTEAFF.

CDR3 sequence: CASAPQGRYEQYV. The CDR3, as DNA: TGTGCTAGTGCTCCACAGGGGCGGTACGAGCAGTACGTC. The chain recombines TRBV12-5 with TRBJ2-7, with 7 positions matching TRBD1. CDR1 and CDR2 from the germline V gene are LGHNT and FRNRAP. The CDR3 loop spans 13 amino acids. Trimming took 7 bases from V and 4 from J; bases not matched to a gene: 7.

V gene TRBV5-5 combines with J gene TRBJ1-2; D might be TRBD1 (5 bases). This CDR3 region has 13 residues. V gave up 5 bases and J gave up 2 bases, with 10 bases separating them. CDR1 and CDR2 from the germline V gene are SGHKS and YYEKEE (reference sequence). The CDR3 loop reads CASSPDRNYGYTF. The CDR3 region has the DNA TGTGCCAGCAGTCCTGACAGAAACTATGGCTACACCTTC.

The chain is built from TRBV30 and TRBJ1-1; D gene uncertain. The CDR3 runs 13 residues. Germline-derived CDR1 and CDR2 are GTSNPN and SVGIG (reference sequence). The V and J ends lost 1 base and 2 bases respectively, with 8 bases between them. The CDR3 sequence: CAWSDEINTEAFF. The CDR3 region has the DNA TGTGCCTGGAGTGACGAAATAAACACTGAAGCTTTCTTT. Drawing the rest from reference TRBV30 and TRBJ1-1, the complete variable domain is SQTIHQWPATLVQPVGSPLSLECTVEGTSNPNLYWYRQAAGRGLQLLFYSVGIGQISSEVPQNLSASRPQDRQFILSSKKLLLSDSGFYLCAWSDEINTEAFFGQGTRLTVV.

The CDR3 DNA is TGTGCCAGCAGCGCCCGGGGAAGGGCTGGTGCTGAAGCTTTCTTT. Protein product: CASSARGRAGAEAFF. The chain combines TRBV5-6 with TRBJ1-1; D ambiguous. This CDR3 contains 15 residues. The germline CDR1 and CDR2 sequences are SGHDT and YYEEEE. Trimming took 4 bases from V and 6 from J, leaving 19 bases between them.

The rearrangement joins TRBV7-8 to TRBJ2-7; 8 bases are shared with TRBD1. Germline assignment: CDR1 SGHVS and CDR2 FQNEAQ. The V gene end was trimmed by 5 bases and the J gene end by 3 bases; junction bases not matched to a gene: 6. This CDR3 is built from 14 residues. CDR3 sequence: CASSHWDRRYEQYV. CDR3 sequence (DNA): TGTGCCAGCAGCCACTGGGACAGGCGCTACGAGCAGTACGTC.

The chain uses TRBV18 and TRBJ2-5, with unresolved D. V was pared by 2 bases and J by 0 bases, with 4 bases between. Germline-derived CDR1 and CDR2 are KGHSH and LQKENI. This CDR3 spans 13 amino acids. The CDR3 sequence: CASSPEDQETQYF. CDR3 DNA sequence: TGTGCCAGCTCACCAGAAGACCAAGAGACCCAGTACTTC.

The chain uses TRBV19 and TRBJ1-5; D gene ambiguous. CDR1 is LNHDA and CDR2 is SQIVND in the germline V gene (reference sequence). V was pared by 6 bases and J by 1 base, with 13 bases between. The CDR3 covers 15 residues. CDR3 sequence reads: CASRKGLGSNQPQHF. In DNA form, the CDR3 reads TGTGCCAGTAGGAAAGGGTTGGGGAGCAATCAGCCCCAGCATTTT.

This clone has a single count. The chain employs TRBV6-1 and TRBJ1-1; unclear D gene. Trimming stripped 2 bases from V and 3 bases from J, with 10 bases between. Germline V CDR1 and CDR2: MNHNS, SASEGT. This CDR3 contains 14 residues. The CDR3 spells CASSENTGYTEAFF. Here the CDR3 DNA reads TGTGCCAGCAGTGAAAACACGGGCTACACTGAAGCTTTCTTT.

The V call is TRBV4-1, the J call TRBJ2-7, with D perhaps assigned TRBD1 or TRBD2 (7 bases each). V lost 3 bases and J 3 bases, leaving 12 bases between the germline ends. The CDR3 is 14 amino acids. Germline V gene data show CDR1 as MGHRA and CDR2 as YSYEKL. CDR3 bases: TGCGCCAGCAGCCAGGGAGGGACAGACTACGAGCAGTACTTC. This translates into CASSQGGTDYEQYF.

The chain recombines TRBV4-2 with TRBJ1-3; D might be TRBD1 (5 bases). V was trimmed by 0 bases and J by 0 bases, leaving 9 bases between them. The CDR3 is 16 residues long. Germline CDR1 is LGHNA and CDR2 is YNFKEQ. CDR3 sequence (DNA): TGTGCCAGCAGCCAAGATCGGGGGGACTCTGGAAACACCATATATTTT. Translation gives CASSQDRGDSGNTIYF.

In this sample, this clone turned up once. This rearrangement joins TRBV25-1 to TRBJ1-4, with D possibly TRBD1 on 5 matching bases. The CDR3 spans 14 residues. The germline CDR1 and CDR2 sequences are MGHDK and SYGVNS. The V and J ends lost 5 bases and 5 bases respectively, with 12 bases between them. The CDR3 loop reads CASSTWDGNEKLFF. CDR3 bases: TGTGCCAGCAGTACCTGGGACGGAAATGAAAAACTGTTTTTT.

This clone appeared a single time. The chain carries TRBV7-7 and TRBJ2-5, with unresolved D. The CDR3 runs 12 residues. V was cut by 5 bases and J by 2 bases, with 6 bases left in between. Per the germline V gene, CDR1 is SSHAT and CDR2 is FNYEAQ (reference sequence). CDR3 nucleotides: TGTGCCAGCAGCGAAGATCAAGAGACCCAGTACTTC. Translating gives CASSEDQETQYF.

The chain has TRBV19 and TRBJ1-5; D remains unclear. This CDR3 has 13 amino acids. V lost 2 bases and J lost 10, with 12 bases in between. Germline values: CDR1 LNHDA, CDR2 SQIVND (reference sequence). The CDR3, as DNA: TGTGCCAGTAGTATAAACGGGGAGCGACCCCAGCATTTT. Residues: CASSINGERPQHF. The full variable domain, with the rest looked up from reference TRBV19 and TRBJ1-5, is DGGITQSPKYLFRKEGQNVTLSCEQNLNHDAMYWYRQDPGQGLRLIYYSQIVNDFQKGDIAEGYSVSREKKESFPLTVTSAQKNPTAFYLCASSINGERPQHFGDGTRLSIL.

The J gene is TRBJ1-3, the V gene TRBV6-6, with D possibly TRBD1 on 6 matching bases. Germline V CDR1 and CDR2: MNHNY, SVGAGI (reference sequence). Between the trimmed V and J ends, which lost 5 bases and 4 bases, there was a span of 12 bases. The CDR3 consists of 14 residues. The CDR3 DNA follows: TGTGCCAGCAGTAGCACAGGGCTAGGAAACACCATATATTTT. It is translated as CASSSTGLGNTIYF.

The chain employs TRBV5-5 and TRBJ2-6, with 8 bases aligning to TRBD1. The V gene end was trimmed by 3 bases and the J gene end by 0 bases; junction bases not matched to a gene: 8. Germline-derived CDR1 and CDR2 are SGHKS and YYEKEE (reference sequence). CDR3 length: 18 residues. The CDR3 spells CASSSPGQVISGANVLTF. The CDR3 DNA follows: TGTGCCAGCAGCTCCCCGGGACAGGTGATCTCTGGGGCCAACGTCCTGACTTTC.